What follows are 5 T cell receptor beta chains derived from one specimen sequenced in a study of shared clonotypes between healthy human individuals. The protocol was immunoSEQ multiplex PCR, while the TCRdb copy is restricted to in-frame clones and leaves out a portion. The sample records approximately 1,000,000 clones, 77% being singletons. The sample comprised memory CD4+ T cells from PBMCs. Noted subset: CD45RA-negative fraction. The receptors stem from a man younger than 35 in good health. Some clones in this sample may be carry-over from other donors' samples.

Note on this clone: A much larger clone lies a single base off, so this may be a read error. J is TRBJ1-3 and V is TRBV30; perhaps TRBD1 as D (5 bases). The CDR3 extends over 17 amino acids. Trimming removed 0 bases at V and 0 bases at J, with 15 bases between. Per germline, CDR1 GTSNPN and CDR2 SVGIG (reference sequence). CDR3 residues: CAWSVRGPYISGNTIYF. CDR3 DNA sequence: TGTGCCTGGAGTGTTAGGGGTCCGTATATCTCTGGAAACACCATATATTTT.

V is TRBV7-2 and J is TRBJ2-3; 14 bases align to TRBD2. CDR1 and CDR2 (germline): SGHTA, FQGNSA. After removal of 5 bases from V and 4 bases from J, the junction contained 5 bases not matched to a gene. The CDR3 is made up of 16 amino acids. In DNA form, the CDR3 reads TGTGCCAGCAGCCTGGGACTAGCGGGAGTTTCAGATACGCAGTATTTT. Amino acid sequence: CASSLGLAGVSDTQYF. Full variable domain (rest looked up from reference TRBV7-2 and TRBJ2-3): GAGVSQSPSNKVTEKGKDVELRCDPISGHTALYWYRQSLGQGLEFLIYFQGNSAPDKSGLPSDRFSAERTGGSVSTLTIQRTQQEDSAVYLCASSLGLAGVSDTQYFGPGTRLTVL.

The gene calls are TRBV7-6 and TRBJ2-1; 13 bases are a match to TRBD2. The germline gives CDR1 SGHVS, CDR2 FNYEAQ. The CDR3 is made up of 16 amino acids. V shed 4 bases, J shed 7 bases, and the junction held 7 bases outside the gene matches. The CDR3 spells CASSSTSGRAVNEQFF. As DNA, the CDR3 is TGTGCCAGCAGCTCCACTAGCGGGAGGGCCGTGAATGAGCAGTTCTTC.

V gene TRBV6-5 combines with J gene TRBJ2-4; 8 bases map to TRBD2. Germline-derived CDR1 and CDR2 are MNHEY and SVGAGI. V shed 7 bases, J shed 4 bases, and the junction held 0 bases outside the gene matches. CDR3 length equals 12 residues. Here the CDR3 reads CASTSGKNIQYF. For the CDR3, the DNA is TGTGCCAGCACTAGCGGGAAAAACATTCAGTACTTC.

The gene calls are TRBV11-2 and TRBJ1-1; D uncertain. The germline V gene encodes CDR1 SGHAT and CDR2 FQNNGV. This CDR3 contains 12 residues. V gave up 4 bases and J gave up 3 bases, with 6 bases separating them. CDR3 region: CASSSVDTEAFF. The CDR3 bases are TGTGCCAGCAGCTCTGTCGACACTGAAGCTTTCTTT.